This T cell receptor (beta chain) was captured in a study of control samples from healthy donors and cancer patients. Trimming took 4 bases from V and 1 from J, leaving 11 bases between them. CDR1 is GTSNPN and CDR2 is SVGIG in the germline V gene (reference sequence). CDR3 length: 14 amino acids. The protocol was immunoSEQ multiplex PCR, while the TCRdb copy is restricted to in-frame clones and leaves out a portion. Altogether some 130,000 clones are present, approximately 89% being singletons, with the ten largest covering just over 7.5%. Sequenced material: PBMCs. The J gene is TRBJ1-5, the V gene TRBV30; D not certain. This receptor was taken from a man in his fifties with head and neck cancer. The CDR3 nucleotides read TGTGCCTGGACGGCCGGCCTGAGCAATCAGCCCCAGCATTTT. Amino acids: CAWTAGLSNQPQHF.